This T cell receptor (beta chain) was recorded in a study of shared clonotypes between healthy human individuals. V shed 6 bases and J shed 1 base, with 11 bases lying between them. Germline V CDR1 and CDR2: SGHRS, YFSETQ. The CDR3 spans 15 residues. Only in-frame clones appear in the TCRdb table, and some are missing; sequencing was by immunoSEQ multiplex PCR. The sample has roughly 770,000 clones; about 97% are singletons. CD45RO negativity and positive selection for CCR7 defined naive CD8 cells, a population that excluded terminally differentiated effector memory CD45RA+ cells. The sequencing sample was made of naive CD8+ T cells sorted from blood. This sequence originates from a young man in good health. The V and J genes are TRBV5-1 and TRBJ2-6, with D perhaps TRBD1 (5 bases). The CDR3 bases are TGCGCCAGCACCCCTGGGGCGTCTGGGGCCAACGTCCTGACTTTC. This translates into CASTPGASGANVLTF.